Below are 11 T cell receptor beta chains sequenced from a single sample in a study of chemoradiotherapy in HPV16-positive cancers. Using immunoSEQ multiplex PCR, the repertoire was profiled, and TCRdb retains in-frame clones only, with some absent. The data contain over 30,000 clones, about 86% of them singletons. This specimen was blood, taken from a patient who underwent chemoradiotherapy. Receptors originate from a human donor with HPV-associated anogenital cancer.

The rearrangement links TRBV4-1 to TRBJ2-7, with D possibly TRBD1 on 6 matching bases. This CDR3 has 19 amino acids. Germline V gene lookup returns CDR1 MGHRA and CDR2 YSYEKL. With 0 bases removed from V and 0 bases from J, the gap between germline ends came to 21 bases. The CDR3 sequence: CASSQEWTARIINSYEQYF. The CDR3 nucleotides are TGCGCCAGCAGCCAAGAATGGACAGCCAGAATCATAAACTCCTACGAGCAGTACTTC.

This clone was detected only once. The gene calls are TRBV5-6 and TRBJ2-1; perhaps TRBD1 as D (6 bases). Per the germline V gene, CDR1 is SGHDT and CDR2 is YYEEEE. Trimming removed 7 bases from V and 1 base from J, with 15 bases in between. The CDR3 is made up of 15 amino acids. Written as DNA, the CDR3 is TGTGCCAGCGGGCAGGGGTGGTCGTCCTACAATGAGCAGTTCTTC. Translated: CASGQGWSSYNEQFF. Using reference TRBV5-6 and TRBJ2-1 for the parts outside the CDR3, the full variable domain is DAGVTQSPTHLIKTRGQQVTLRCSPKSGHDTVSWYQQALGQGPQFIFQYYEEEERQRGNFPDRFSGHQFPNYSSELNVNALLLGDSALYLCASGQGWSSYNEQFFGPGTRLTVL.

The chain carries TRBV4-3 and TRBJ1-4; D is undetermined. V lost 0 bases, J lost 8 bases, and 16 bases lay in between. The V gene's germline CDR1 is LGHNA and CDR2 YSLEER. The CDR3 consists of 16 residues. Here the CDR3 reads CASSQDRLAWVEKLFF. CDR3 DNA: TGCGCCAGCAGCCAAGATCGGTTAGCCTGGGTGGAAAAACTGTTTTTT.

The V gene is TRBV11-1, the J gene TRBJ2-1; 11 bases align to TRBD1. The length of the CDR3 is 15 residues. With V trimmed by 5 bases and J by 9 bases, 9 bases remained unmatched. Germline V CDR1 and CDR2: SGHAT, FQDESV (reference sequence). The CDR3 reads CASSRDRGSDSEQFF. DNA of the CDR3: TGTGCCAGCAGCCGGGACAGGGGGTCGGACAGTGAGCAGTTCTTC.

The rearrangement links TRBV21-1 to TRBJ2-1. TRBV21-1 is annotated as a pseudogene. The CDR3 is 13 amino acids. CDR3 residues: CASSTPPGDEQFF. The CDR3 DNA sequence: TGTGCCAGCAGCACCCCTCCCGGGGACGAGCAGTTCTTC.

The V gene is TRBV5-1, the J gene TRBJ1-1, with no clear D. The V and J ends lost 4 bases and 3 bases respectively, with 10 bases between them. This CDR3 is 13 amino acids long. The germline CDR1 and CDR2 sequences are SGHRS and YFSETQ. The CDR3: CASSLSGDTEAFF. In DNA, the CDR3 is TGCGCCAGCAGCCTGAGTGGTGACACTGAAGCTTTCTTT.

V gene TRBV7-9 combines with J gene TRBJ2-6, with 7 bases matching TRBD1. Per germline, CDR1 SEHNR and CDR2 FQNEAQ (reference sequence). This CDR3 comprises 19 residues. The ends lost 1 base at V and 0 bases at J; junction bases unmatched: 9. The CDR3 loop reads CASSLGRDRVLSGANVLTF. The CDR3 DNA sequence: TGTGCCAGCAGCTTAGGCCGGGACAGAGTCCTCTCTGGGGCCAACGTCCTGACTTTC.

The J gene is TRBJ1-1, the V gene TRBV6-1; D is unclear. CDR3 size: 14 residues. Trimming took off 5 bases at V and 4 bases at J, with 14 bases between the two ends. Germline V gene lookup returns CDR1 MNHNS and CDR2 SASEGT. The CDR3 sequence: CASSQQTYSTEAFF. The CDR3 nucleotides read TGTGCCAGCAGTCAACAGACATACAGCACTGAAGCTTTCTTT.

The rearrangement links TRBV7-7 to TRBJ2-7; 10 nucleotides match TRBD1. Per the germline V gene, CDR1 is SSHAT and CDR2 is FNYEAQ (reference sequence). There are 15 residues in the CDR3. Trimming removed 3 bases from V and 1 base from J; junction bases left unmatched: 3. The CDR3 DNA reads as TGTGCCAGCAGCTTGGGACAGGGGCCTTCCTACGAGCAGTACTTC. Translated: CASSLGQGPSYEQYF. Variable domain in full (rest from reference TRBV7-7 and TRBJ2-7): GAGVSQSPRYKVTKRGQDVTLRCDPISSHATLYWYQQALGQGPEFLTYFNYEAQPDKSGLPSDRFSAERPEGSISTLTIQRTEQRDSAMYRCASSLGQGPSYEQYFGPGTRLTVT.

This chain connects TRBV11-2 to TRBJ2-1, with 16 positions matching TRBD2. V shed 5 bases, J shed 9 bases, and the junction held 7 bases outside the gene matches. Germline CDR1 SGHAT, CDR2 FQNNGV. The CDR3 extends over 16 amino acids. CDR3 coding DNA: TGTGCCAGCAGCACCGCCGGGACTAGCGGGGGGGGTGAGCAGTTCTTC. Translation: CASSTAGTSGGGEQFF.

CDR3 residues: CASSQDLSRSGETQYF. DNA for the CDR3: TGCGCCAGCAGCCAAGATTTAAGTCGATCAGGAGAGACCCAGTACTTC. J is TRBJ2-5 and V is TRBV4-3; D is unresolved. Trimming removed 0 bases at V and 4 bases at J, with 15 bases between. Germline values: CDR1 LGHNA, CDR2 YSLEER. CDR3 size: 16 residues.